This TCR beta chain was obtained from a study of blood T cells in healthy people across ages. As for the study in general: Capture by template switching was about one barcoded beta molecule per two T cells. The study's findings and limits: Total diversity from one million sequenced T cells was likely underestimated. Older individuals had lower TCR beta diversity per million T cells (the decline was roughly linear).

Sample donors were healthy Caucasian individuals that came from Russia, aged 6 to 90. This clonotype was picked up a small number of times. What it binds is not known. Sample-barcoded 5' priming and a J-beta primer mix drove a second PCR of roughly 7 to 11 cycles. TCRdb re-called the 5' RACE reads through MiXCR, storing one row per CDR3 protein. The sample gives about 1.4 million distinct CDR3 sequences, around 55% of which show up once; 6.5% to 8.5% is in the top ten. The germline V gene has CDR1 MDHEN and CDR2 SYDVKM. V was cut by 5 bases and J by 0 bases, with 14 bases left in between. There are 16 residues in the CDR3.

The sample taken for sequencing was blood. This TCR was sampled from a young man in good health. The chain carries TRBV28 and TRBJ2-1; the D gene is possibly TRBD1 (6 bases). The CDR3 nucleotides are TGTGCCAGCAGTCCCCGGACAGTGAGCTCCTACAATGAGCAGTTCTTC. Translation: CASSPRTVSSYNEQFF.